This T cell receptor (beta chain) was identified in a study of T-cell memory formation after mild COVID-19. A single record per CDR3 protein comes from TCRdb applying MiXCR to the 5' RACE reads. In the table there are approximately 500,000 distinct CDR3 sequences, around a quarter of which are singletons. The CDR3 contains 15 residues. Trimming took 0 bases from V and 7 from J, leaving 13 bases between them. CDR1 is LNHNV and CDR2 is YYDKDF in the germline V gene (reference sequence). The rearrangement links TRBV15 to TRBJ2-1, with D possibly TRBD1 on 5 matching bases. This clonotype was sampled from an adult woman who had mild COVID-19 (a few samples of this study predate the infection). Cell type and time point are not known. Source material: PBMCs or a T cell subset sorted from them (not recorded which). The CDR3 sequence: CATSRDLGRANEQFF. The CDR3 DNA follows: TGTGCCACCAGCAGAGATTTGGGCAGGGCGAATGAGCAGTTCTTC. Using reference TRBV15 and TRBJ2-1 for the parts outside the CDR3, the full variable domain is DAMVIQNPRYQVTQFGKPVTLSCSQTLNHNVMYWYQQKSSQAPKLLFHYYDKDFNNEADTPDNFQSRRPNTSFCFLDIRSPGLGDTAMYLCATSRDLGRANEQFFGPGTRLTVL.